Below are 20 T cell receptor beta chains sequenced from a single sample in a study of blood T cell repertoires in COVID-19. Produced via immunoSEQ multiplex PCR; TCRdb's table is partial and in-frame only. Of approximately 150,000 clones detected, 80% appear once; the ten largest clones hold roughly 5.3%. Sequenced: peripheral blood. These receptor sequences come from a woman aged 45-59 years with acute or convalescent COVID-19.

This clone was picked up a small number of times. The chain employs TRBV7-8 and TRBJ1-6; perhaps TRBD1 as D (5 bases). The ends were cut back, 6 bases at V and 10 bases at J, with 19 bases in the middle. CDR3 size: 15 residues. The germline CDR1 and CDR2 sequences are SGHVS and FQNEAQ. CDR3 loop: CASRTDRTQGSPLHF. CDR3 sequence (DNA): TGTGCCAGCAGGACCGACAGAACCCAGGGATCACCCCTCCACTTT.

The rearrangement joins TRBV5-5 to TRBJ1-2; D not resolved. The germline V gene has CDR1 SGHKS and CDR2 YYEKEE (reference sequence). The CDR3 consists of 16 residues. V lost 3 bases and J lost 3, with 18 bases in between. CDR3 DNA: TGTGCCAGCAGCTCTGGCACAGACCCGCCGGACTATGGCTACACCTTC. Protein: CASSSGTDPPDYGYTF.

The chain recombines TRBV7-2 with TRBJ1-5; D is uncertain. CDR1 is SGHTA, CDR2 FQGNSA, per germline. CDR3 length: 15 residues. V gave up 0 bases and J gave up 3 bases, with 9 bases separating them. As DNA, the CDR3 is TGTGCCAGCAGCTTAGCGTCGGTCCCCAATCAGCCCCAGCATTTT. Protein product: CASSLASVPNQPQHF.

This clone was seen just once. V is TRBV5-1 and J is TRBJ2-6; no clear D. Trimming cost V 0 bases and J 0 bases, with 10 bases left between them. CDR1 is SGHRS, CDR2 YFSETQ, per germline. The CDR3 spans 17 residues. In DNA, the CDR3 is TGCGCCAGCAGCTTGGATATGGGCGTCTCTGGGGCCAACGTCCTGACTTTC. It translates to CASSLDMGVSGANVLTF.

The CDR3 DNA follows: TGTGCCAGCAGCTCCGGGACAACCTACGAGCAGTACTTC. Amino acids: CASSSGTTYEQYF. The rearrangement uses TRBV6-5 and TRBJ2-7; possible D gene TRBD1, 6 bases. Trimming stripped 6 bases from V and 2 bases from J, with 11 bases between. CDR1 and CDR2 from the germline V gene are MNHEY and SVGAGI. The CDR3 is made up of 13 amino acids.

The V call is TRBV18, the J call TRBJ1-3; the D gene is possibly TRBD1 (6 bases). Looked up from germline, CDR1 is KGHSH and CDR2 is LQKENI. The CDR3 totals 15 residues. Trimming took off 0 bases at V and 2 bases at J, with 8 bases between the two ends. The DNA for the CDR3 is TGTGCCAGCTCACCACCAGGGACACCTGGAAACACCATATATTTT. This sequence encodes CASSPPGTPGNTIYF.

The chain links TRBV11-2 to TRBJ2-3; TRBD2 matches 9 bases. CDR1 is SGHAT, CDR2 FQNNGV, per germline. Losses at the gene ends were 6 bases for V and 5 bases for J; bases not matched to a gene: 12. This CDR3 has 16 amino acids. CDR3 DNA sequence: TGTGCCAGCAGTTCTCAGGCTAGCGGGGTGGGAGATACGCAGTATTTT. The encoded protein is CASSSQASGVGDTQYF.

This clone was picked up one time. J is TRBJ1-5 and V is TRBV4-1; the match to TRBD1 covers 9 bases. The V gene's germline CDR1 is MGHRA and CDR2 YSYEKL. This CDR3 is built from 14 residues. Trimming removed 3 bases from V and 9 bases from J; junction bases left unmatched: 6. CDR3 loop: CASSHGPTGGPQHF. CDR3 bases: TGCGCCAGCAGCCATGGCCCGACAGGGGGGCCCCAGCATTTT.

As DNA, the CDR3 is TGTGCCTGGTTTACCGCCAGCGGTCAGCCCCAGCATTTT. Its translation: CAWFTASGQPQHF. The V gene is TRBV30, the J gene TRBJ1-5; D ambiguous. The ends were cut back, 5 bases at V and 6 bases at J, with 14 bases in the middle. Germline CDR1 reads GTSNPN; CDR2 reads SVGIG (reference sequence). The CDR3 is made up of 13 amino acids. The whole variable domain, remainder taken from reference TRBV30 and TRBJ1-5, is SQTIHQWPATLVQPVGSPLSLECTVEGTSNPNLYWYRQAAGRGLQLLFYSVGIGQISSEVPQNLSASRPQDRQFILSSKKLLLSDSGFYLCAWFTASGQPQHFGDGTRLSIL.

The rearrangement links TRBV6-2 or TRBV6-3 to TRBJ1-4, with 7 bases aligning to TRBD1. This CDR3 region has 15 residues. Germline loops: CDR1 MNHEY, CDR2 SVGEGT. V shed 2 bases, J shed 7 bases, and the junction held 7 bases outside the gene matches. The CDR3 here is CASSYTDRYREKLFF. CDR3 sequence (DNA): TGTGCCAGCAGTTACACGGACAGGTATCGTGAAAAACTGTTTTTT.

This clone was observed a few times. The gene calls are TRBV19 and TRBJ2-1, with TRBD1 identical over 8 bases. Germline assignment: CDR1 LNHDA and CDR2 SQIVND (reference sequence). The J segment lost 4 bases and the V segment lost 6 bases, leaving 11 bases of the junction unmatched. The CDR3 runs to 16 residues. The CDR3 DNA reads TGTGCCAGTAGGGCATTTGGGACAGGAAATTACAATGAGCAGTTCTTC. It encodes CASRAFGTGNYNEQFF.

The J gene is TRBJ2-5, the V gene TRBV27; D might be TRBD1 (5 bases). The CDR3 extends over 11 amino acids. The V end lost 8 bases, the J end lost 4 bases, and 8 bases lay between the germline ends. In germline, CDR1 is MNHEY, CDR2 SMNVEV (reference sequence). Here the CDR3 DNA reads TGTGCCAGCCTCCAGGGAGAGACCCAGTACTTC. Translation: CASLQGETQYF.

This chain links TRBV2 with TRBJ2-2; 8 nucleotides align to TRBD1. There are 15 residues in the CDR3. Germline loops: CDR1 SNHLY, CDR2 FYNNEI. The junction had 9 bases not matched to a gene; V was cut back by 7 bases and J by 5 bases. The chain's CDR3 is CASIRTGPPTGELFF. The CDR3 DNA is TGTGCCAGCATTAGGACAGGGCCCCCAACCGGGGAGCTGTTTTTT.

This chain uses TRBV7-2 with TRBJ2-3, with D perhaps TRBD1 (6 bases). Germline V CDR1 and CDR2: SGHTA, FQGNSA. The ends were cut back, 5 bases at V and 3 bases at J, with 15 bases in the middle. The CDR3 is made up of 15 amino acids. The CDR3 region is CASSLDRWRTDTQYF. The CDR3 coding sequence is TGTGCCAGCAGCCTTGACAGGTGGAGGACAGATACGCAGTATTTT.

The genes are TRBV4-1 and TRBJ2-3; a weak D match, TRBD1 (6 bases). CDR1 and CDR2 from the germline V gene are MGHRA and YSYEKL. Trimming cost V 0 bases and J 3 bases, with 10 bases left between them. The CDR3 is 15 amino acids. The CDR3 DNA is TGCGCCAGCAGCCAAGAAAACAGGGAGACAGATACGCAGTATTTT. The encoded protein is CASSQENRETDTQYF.

CDR3 nucleotides: TGTGCTAGTGGTTTGGCCAAAGACGGGGTGGGTTCTATGACCCAGCATTTT. Translating gives CASGLAKDGVGSMTQHF. This sequence joins TRBV12-5 and TRBJ1-5; D is unclear. CDR3 size: 17 residues. V lost 1 base to trimming and J lost 11 bases, with 24 bases between them. Per germline, CDR1 LGHNT and CDR2 FRNRAP.

The chain joins TRBV30 to TRBJ1-1; D gene uncertain. V lost 4 bases and J lost 2, with 11 bases in between. This CDR3 is built from 13 residues. Per germline, CDR1 GTSNPN and CDR2 SVGIG (reference sequence). CDR3 DNA sequence: TGTGCCTGGAAACGAACTGAAAACACTGAAGCTTTCTTT. This translates into CAWKRTENTEAFF.

The chain joins TRBV19 to TRBJ2-1; 7 nucleotides align to TRBD2. The germline CDR1 and CDR2 sequences are LNHDA and SQIVND (reference sequence). V gave up 7 bases and J gave up 4 bases; unmatched junction bases: 16. The CDR3 is made up of 17 amino acids. The CDR3 loop is CASKRYPGGSFYNEQFF. DNA of the CDR3: TGTGCCAGTAAGCGGTACCCGGGGGGTTCCTTTTACAATGAGCAGTTCTTC.

CDR3 loop: CASSPGNSGGNTIYF. DNA for the CDR3: TGCGCCAGCAGTCCCGGGAACTCGGGGGGAAACACCATATATTTT. This rearrangement joins TRBV5-1 to TRBJ1-3; D gene unclear. CDR1 is SGHRS and CDR2 is YFSETQ in the germline V gene. V was clipped by 5 bases and J by 4 bases, with 16 bases between them. The CDR3 has 15 residues.

This clone was seen only once. This sequence joins TRBV7-9 and TRBJ1-2, with D possibly matching TRBD1 (6 bases). The CDR3 sequence is 14 residues long. V was trimmed by 1 base and J by 2 bases, leaving 8 bases between them. Germline CDR1 reads SEHNR; CDR2 reads FQNEAQ (reference sequence). CDR3 residues: CASSLDTGNYGYTF. Written as DNA, the CDR3 is TGTGCCAGCAGCTTAGACACAGGGAACTATGGCTACACCTTC.